The 18 T cell receptor beta chains below come from one sample, sequenced in a study of response to subunit inactivated influenza vaccine. TCRdb analysed the RT-PCR reads with MiXCR anew, one entry per CDR3 protein. The top ten hold about a tenth of the sample, which has hundreds of thousands of distinct CDR3 sequences, 12% seen once. Sequenced here: PBMCs from blood, sampled on the day of vaccination. The receptor source for this set is a man aged 45-65 years who received an inactivated influenza vaccine.

The V and J genes are TRBV6-1 and TRBJ2-1; possibly TRBD1 for D (8 bases). CDR3 length: 17 amino acids. Trimming took 6 bases from V and 7 from J, leaving 25 bases between them. CDR1 and CDR2 from the germline V gene are MNHNS and SASEGT. The CDR3 region is CASSRDRGLAGGNEQFF. CDR3 nucleotides: TGTGCCAGCAGCCGAGACAGGGGCCTTGCCGGGGGGAATGAGCAGTTCTTC.

This clonotype was seen only a few times. The chain uses TRBV18 and TRBJ2-7; a possible D gene is TRBD2 (6 bases). The length of the CDR3 is 13 residues. In germline, CDR1 is KGHSH, CDR2 LQKENI. With 3 bases removed from V and 3 bases from J, the gap between germline ends came to 9 bases. CDR3 sequence: CASSPGGIYEQYF. Written as DNA, the CDR3 is TGTGCCAGCTCACCTGGAGGGATCTACGAGCAGTACTTC.

This clonotype was seen ten or more times. The gene calls are TRBV12-3 or TRBV12-4 and TRBJ2-2; D perhaps matches TRBD1 (5 bases). Trimming took off 5 bases at V and 6 bases at J, with 10 bases between the two ends. The CDR3 totals 13 residues. The CDR3 DNA follows: TGTGCCAGCAGTGGGGCCCGGTCCGGGGAGCTGTTTTTT. Translation gives CASSGARSGELFF.

This clonotype occurred a few times. The chain combines TRBV7-2 with TRBJ1-5; D is perhaps TRBD1 (5 bases). V lost 5 bases to trimming and J lost 0 bases, with 17 bases between them. Germline CDR1 SGHTA, CDR2 FQGNSA. This CDR3 is 17 amino acids long. CDR3 sequence (DNA): TGTGCCAGCAGCCTCTTCCTCGGGGGTTATAGCAATCAGCCCCAGCATTTT. Protein: CASSLFLGGYSNQPQHF. Based on the CDR3 plus reference TRBV7-2 and TRBJ1-5, the full variable domain is GAGVSQSPSNKVTEKGKDVELRCDPISGHTALYWYRQSLGQGLEFLIYFQGNSAPDKSGLPSDRFSAERTGGSVSTLTIQRTQQEDSAVYLCASSLFLGGYSNQPQHFGDGTRLSIL.

In its sample, this clonotype was seen many times. The rearrangement uses TRBV6-2 or TRBV6-3 and TRBJ2-1, with D maybe TRBD2 (6 bases). Looked up from germline, CDR1 is MNHEY and CDR2 is SVGEGT. This CDR3 is built from 13 residues. V was cut by 11 bases and J by 4 bases, with 15 bases left in between. The CDR3 region is CASTTLAYNEQFF. The CDR3 nucleotides read TGTGCCTCTACCACGCTAGCGTACAATGAGCAGTTCTTC.

This clonotype has ten or more counts. V is TRBV10-3 and J is TRBJ1-5; no clear D gene. The germline V gene has CDR1 ENHRY and CDR2 SYGVKD. V was cut by 2 bases and J by 1 base, with 12 bases left in between. This CDR3 is 16 amino acids long. Here the CDR3 DNA reads TGTGCCATCAGTGAGAGACCCGGAGGAAGCAATCAGCCCCAGCATTTT. This encodes CAISERPGGSNQPQHF.

In its sample, this clonotype was seen a few times. The chain recombines TRBV12-3 or TRBV12-4 with TRBJ1-2; D is ambiguous. The V end was cut by 7 bases, the J end by 9 bases, with 15 bases between. CDR3 size: 12 residues. This chain's CDR3 is CASTLSGRRYTF. As DNA, the CDR3 is TGTGCCAGCACTCTAAGCGGTAGGCGCTACACCTTC.

The chain uses TRBV4-1 and TRBJ2-2; D is unresolved. The V and J ends lost 4 bases and 8 bases respectively, with 14 bases between them. From germline, CDR1 is MGHRA and CDR2 YSYEKL. The CDR3 has 14 residues. The CDR3 loop is CASSLNHLAGELFF. The CDR3 bases are TGCGCCAGCAGCCTAAACCACCTGGCAGGGGAGCTGTTTTTT.

This clonotype was seen a handful of times. The chain joins TRBV3-1 to TRBJ1-2, with 7 bases matching TRBD1. The ends lost 6 bases at V and 5 bases at J; junction bases unmatched: 6. CDR3 length: 13 residues. Germline V CDR1 and CDR2: LGHDT, YNNKEL (reference sequence). The CDR3 DNA reads TGTGCCAGCAGTTCTCGACAGGGATATGGCTACACCTTC. Translating it yields CASSSRQGYGYTF.

CDR3: CASSSDLNEQFF. CDR3 DNA: TGTGCCAGCAGTTCAGATTTGAATGAGCAGTTCTTC. The chain combines TRBV2 with TRBJ2-1; D gene uncertain. Trimming left V 5 bases short and J 7 bases short, with 9 bases between. Germline CDR1 reads SNHLY; CDR2 reads FYNNEI. The CDR3 spans 12 residues.

V is TRBV20-1 and J is TRBJ2-1, with 8 bases matching TRBD2. The CDR3 is 15 residues long. V lost 6 bases and J lost 3; bases outside the gene matches: 10. Germline V gives CDR1 DFQATT, CDR2 SNEGSKA (reference sequence). The CDR3 DNA follows: TGCAGTGCCCCGTTGGGACTAGGCAGCTACAATGAGCAGTTCTTC. Amino acids: CSAPLGLGSYNEQFF.

There are a few counts of this clonotype. J is TRBJ2-1 and V is TRBV7-7; TRBD2 matches 13 bases. The CDR3 length is 16 residues. V gave up 5 bases and J gave up 5 bases; unmatched junction bases: 6. Germline V gene lookup returns CDR1 SSHAT and CDR2 FNYEAQ (reference sequence). CDR3: CASSPVGTSGNNEQFF. In DNA form, the CDR3 reads TGTGCCAGCAGCCCAGTGGGGACTAGCGGGAACAATGAGCAGTTCTTC. Supplemented by reference TRBV7-7 and TRBJ2-1, the full variable domain reads GAGVSQSPRYKVTKRGQDVTLRCDPISSHATLYWYQQALGQGPEFLTYFNYEAQPDKSGLPSDRFSAERPEGSISTLTIQRTEQRDSAMYRCASSPVGTSGNNEQFFGPGTRLTVL.

This clonotype was detected only a few times. The chain has TRBV19 and TRBJ1-3, with D maybe TRBD1 (6 bases). The CDR3 is 14 amino acids. The V and J ends lost 3 bases and 11 bases respectively, with 17 bases between them. From germline, CDR1 is LNHDA and CDR2 SQIVND (reference sequence). The CDR3 here is CASSIRSPRGSIYF. CDR3 DNA: TGTGCCAGTAGTATCCGATCGCCGAGGGGGTCCATATATTTT.

This clonotype was counted only a few times. This CDR3 is CASSPRDSTGNTEAFF. The CDR3 bases are TGCGCCAGCAGCCCTAGGGATTCGACGGGGAACACTGAAGCTTTCTTT. This chain connects TRBV5-1 to TRBJ1-1; D not resolved. V lost 4 bases, J lost 1 base, and 17 bases lay in between. Germline CDR1 is SGHRS and CDR2 is YFSETQ. This CDR3 spans 16 amino acids. The variable domain in full, completed from reference TRBV5-1 and TRBJ1-1, reads KAGVTQTPRYLIKTRGQQVTLSCSPISGHRSVSWYQQTPGQGLQFLFEYFSETQRNKGNFPGRFSGRQFSNSRSEMNVSTLELGDSALYLCASSPRDSTGNTEAFFGQGTRLTVV.

J is TRBJ1-1 and V is TRBV7-2; perhaps TRBD1 as D (5 bases). The CDR3 has 11 residues. Germline loops: CDR1 SGHTA, CDR2 FQGNSA. V was clipped by 6 bases and J by 5 bases, with 7 bases between them. In nucleotides, the CDR3 is TGTGCCAGCAGAAGGACAACTGAAGCTTTCTTT. This gives the protein CASRRTTEAFF.

The table lists this clonotype with many counts. The chain uses TRBV5-6 and TRBJ2-5, with D uncertain. Trimming cost V 4 bases and J 3 bases, with 16 bases left between them. The CDR3 length is 15 residues. Germline V CDR1 and CDR2: SGHDT, YYEEEE. Here the CDR3 DNA reads TGTGCCAGCAGCGTGCTAAGAAGGGATAAAGAGACCCAGTACTTC. It codes for CASSVLRRDKETQYF.

A few counts support this clonotype. The J gene is TRBJ2-1, the V gene TRBV29-1, with 14 bases fitting TRBD2. After removal of 4 bases from V and 1 base from J, the junction contained 15 bases not matched to a gene. Germline CDR1 and CDR2: SQVTM and ANQGSEA. The CDR3 is made up of 20 amino acids. CDR3 sequence reads: CSVVQAGTSGRGGSYNEQFF. CDR3 DNA sequence: TGCAGCGTTGTGCAAGCCGGGACTAGCGGGAGAGGTGGATCCTACAATGAGCAGTTCTTC.

The genes are TRBV12-3 or TRBV12-4 and TRBJ2-1; D is possibly TRBD1 (6 bases). Trimming removed 5 bases from V and 0 bases from J, with 11 bases in between. The CDR3 covers 15 residues. CDR3 loop: CASSTQGSSYNEQFF. As DNA, the CDR3 is TGTGCCAGCAGTACCCAGGGGAGCTCCTACAATGAGCAGTTCTTC.